These 4 T cell receptor beta chains came from one sample sequenced in a study of OX40 agonist ivuxolimab in advanced cancers. TCRdb's copy holds only in-frame clones and misses some; the assay was immunoSEQ multiplex PCR. The repertoire holds around 43,000 clones, with about 90% as singletons. The specimen comprised CD4+ or CD8+ T cells sorted from blood, sampled in a trial of the OX40 agonist ivuxolimab. Source of these receptors: an adult with an advanced solid tumor such as melanoma, head and neck, liver or kidney cancer.

The chain uses TRBV28 and TRBJ2-7; TRBD1 matches 7 bases. Germline V lookup: CDR1 MDHEN, CDR2 SYDVKM. The CDR3 spans 14 residues. The J segment lost 3 bases and the V segment lost 3 bases, leaving 5 bases of the junction unmatched. CDR3 nucleotide sequence: TGTGCCAGCAGTTTTCCAGGGGGTATCTACGAGCAGTACTTC. Translated, it gives CASSFPGGIYEQYF.

The chain uses TRBV6-4 and TRBJ1-5; no clear D gene. Per germline, CDR1 MRHNA and CDR2 SNTAGT. The CDR3 runs 18 residues. The germline V and J ends were trimmed by 3 bases and 2 bases, with 20 bases remaining between them. The DNA of the CDR3 is TGTGCCAGCAGTGATCGTTGTATCAGACTCGACTGCAATCAGCCCCAGCATTTT. The encoded protein is CASSDRCIRLDCNQPQHF.

The chain uses TRBV12-2 and TRBJ2-7; the table's D call of TRBD1 was not tested on the DNA. TRBV12-2 is annotated as a pseudogene. This CDR3 region has 15 residues. The CDR3 loop reads CASRLGTQGVYEQYF. The CDR3 coding sequence is TGTGCAAGTCGCTTAGGTACTCAGGGGGTATACGAGCAGTACTTC.

The rearrangement links TRBV9 to TRBJ2-7; no clear D gene. Germline CDR1 reads SGDLS; CDR2 reads YYNGEE. The CDR3 has 12 amino acids. V was pared by 0 bases and J by 5 bases, with 6 bases between. The CDR3 nucleotides read TGTGCCAGCAGCGTAGGGACCGACGAGCAGTACTTC. It is translated as CASSVGTDEQYF. The full variable domain, rest sourced from reference TRBV9 and TRBJ2-7, is DSGVTQTPKHLITATGQRVTLRCSPRSGDLSVYWYQQSLDQGLQFLIQYYNGEERAKGNILERFSAQQFPDLHSELNLSSLELGDSALYFCASSVGTDEQYFGPGTRLTVT.